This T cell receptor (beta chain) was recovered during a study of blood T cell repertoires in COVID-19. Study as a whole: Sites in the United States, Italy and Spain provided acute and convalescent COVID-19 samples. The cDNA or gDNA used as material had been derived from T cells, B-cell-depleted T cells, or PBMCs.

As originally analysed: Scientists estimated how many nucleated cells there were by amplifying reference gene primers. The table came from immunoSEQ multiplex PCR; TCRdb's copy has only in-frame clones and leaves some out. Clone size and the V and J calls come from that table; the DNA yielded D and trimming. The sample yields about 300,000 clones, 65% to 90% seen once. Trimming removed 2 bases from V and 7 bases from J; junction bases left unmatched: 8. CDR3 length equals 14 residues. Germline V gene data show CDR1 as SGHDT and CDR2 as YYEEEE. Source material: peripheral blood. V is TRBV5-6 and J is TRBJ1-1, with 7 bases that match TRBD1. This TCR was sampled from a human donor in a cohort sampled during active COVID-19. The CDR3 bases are TGTGCCAGCAGCTTCGCAGGGGGAGGCGGTGAAGCTTTCTTT. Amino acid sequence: CASSFAGGGGEAFF.